These T cell receptor beta chains were read from a single sample in a study of human T cells and chemical hapten exposure. TCRdb reprocessed the RACE reads with MiXCR, giving one entry per CDR3 protein. The sample holds about 65,000 distinct CDR3 sequences, about 6% seen once. Sequencing was carried out using whole blood. The receptors derive from a female donor in good health. Some clones in this sample may be carry-over from other donors' samples. Both conserved end residues are part of each CDR3. A D gene is named only where the DNA matches it firmly. Clone size is given for some rows only: seen once, a few or many times, or a class if the clone is expanded.

TRBV20-1,many,TRBJ2-7,TRBD1,CSATVRQGSVDEQYF,TGCAGTGCTACCGTCCGACAGGGGAGTGTCGACGAGCAGTACTTC
TRBV5-1,many,TRBJ2-1,-,CASSLGGLNPYNEQFF,TGCGCCAGCAGCTTGGGTGGCCTAAACCCCTACAATGAGCAGTTCTTC
TRBV12-5,many,TRBJ2-2,TRBD2,CASGSTSGRDGELFF,TGTGCTAGTGGGTCGACTAGCGGGAGGGACGGGGAGCTGTTTTTT
TRBV20-1,many,TRBJ2-5,TRBD2,CSARALAEAQETQYF,TGCAGTGCTAGGGCCCTAGCGGAGGCCCAAGAGACCCAGTACTTC
TRBV20-1,-,TRBJ2-4,-,CSARDSDSPIQYF,TGCAGTGCTAGAGATTCGGACAGTCCTATTCAGTACTTC
TRBV29-1,many,TRBJ2-5,-,CSVGSANKRAQYF,TGCAGCGTTGGATCCGCTAACAAGAGAGCCCAGTACTTC
TRBV7-2,many,TRBJ2-7,-,CASSVQSFSSEQYF,TGTGCCAGCAGCGTGCAGTCCTTCTCCTCCGAGCAGTACTTC
TRBV7-8,-,TRBJ2-1,-,CASSLTRGSPSYNEQFF,TGTGCCAGCAGCTTAACGCGTGGGAGTCCGTCCTACAATGAGCAGTTCTTC
TRBV2,few,TRBJ1-6,-,CASSDGGPSYNSPLHF,TGTGCCAGCAGTGACGGGGGACCCTCCTATAATTCACCCCTCCACTTT
TRBV6-1,few,TRBJ2-3,TRBD1,CASSNGQGGADTQYF,TGTGCCAGCAGTAATGGACAGGGGGGAGCAGATACGCAGTATTTT
TRBV5-1,-,TRBJ1-2,TRBD1,CASSDRDSYNYGYNF,TGCGCCAGCAGCGACCGGGACAGCTATAACTATGGCTACAACTTC